Below are 20 T cell receptor beta chains sequenced from a single sample in a study of Graves' ophthalmopathy and Graves' hyperthyroidism (dated by TCRdb to 2016 to 2018). The sample was run on an Illumina HiSeq 2000. TCR beta CDR3 regions were amplified from RNA transcripts for repertoire sequencing. HTBI primers and the Qiagen OneStep RT-PCR kit were used in a first-round RT-PCR, which was followed by a second-round multiplex PCR, size selection and purification. The public sequencing data were trimmed at Q25 with fastp and processed into clonotypes with MiXCR by TCRdb, which kept only in-frame beta chains. CDR3 protein sequences are deduplicated, and each keeps its most common genes and DNA. This sample comprises roughly 350,000 distinct CDR3 sequences, 17% of them detected only once. The biggest ten clones account for about 2.4% of the sample. The specimen was peripheral blood. The receptors originated from an adult woman with stable Graves' hyperthyroidism.

This clonotype has a count of ten or more. V and J are TRBV12-3 or TRBV12-4 and TRBJ2-7; D may be TRBD1 (5 bases). The V end lost 4 bases, the J end lost 3 bases, and 10 bases lay between the germline ends. CDR3 length equals 13 residues. The CDR3 loop is CASSSTAIYEQYF. The CDR3 nucleotides are TGTGCCAGCAGTTCGACAGCAATCTACGAGCAGTACTTC.

This clonotype has a count of ten or more. The chain uses TRBV12-3 or TRBV12-4 and TRBJ2-7; D may match TRBD1 or TRBD2 (5 bases each). Trimming cost V 3 bases and J 5 bases, with 11 bases left between them. The CDR3 spans 13 residues. CDR3 sequence (DNA): TGTGCCAGCAGTTTTTGGGGGTACGACGAGCAGTACTTC. Translating gives CASSFWGYDEQYF.

This clonotype was recorded many times. The CDR3 loop reads CASSLTIPGQGVYEQYF. CDR3 in DNA: TGTGCCAGCAGCTTAACAATTCCGGGACAGGGAGTATACGAGCAGTACTTC. This chain joins TRBV7-2 and TRBJ2-7; 9 bases are shared with TRBD1. Germline V gene data show CDR1 as SGHTA and CDR2 as FQGNSA. The CDR3 runs to 17 residues. Trimming cost V 2 bases and J 4 bases; bases outside gene matches: 12.

This clonotype was recorded at least ten times. J is TRBJ2-7 and V is TRBV20-1, with 13 bases lining up with TRBD2. The CDR3 contains 15 residues. Germline V CDR1 and CDR2: DFQATT, SNEGSKA (reference sequence). V lost 1 base, J lost 4 bases, and 4 bases stayed unmatched. The CDR3 loop reads CSARGTSGSRYEQYF. The CDR3, as DNA: TGCAGTGCTAGAGGGACTAGCGGGAGTAGGTACGAGCAGTACTTC.

This clonotype was recorded at least ten times. The chain is built from TRBV12-3 or TRBV12-4 and TRBJ2-7; 9 bases map to TRBD2. V trimming: 3 bases; J trimming: 0 bases; junction bases outside the gene matches: 3. CDR3 length equals 15 residues. The CDR3 coding sequence is TGTGCCAGCAGTTTTAGCGGGAGACCCTCCTACGAGCAGTACTTC. The encoded protein is CASSFSGRPSYEQYF.

This clonotype was counted at least ten times. The chain combines TRBV20-1 with TRBJ1-1, with D tentatively TRBD1 (6 bases). This CDR3 has 12 amino acids. The V end lost 6 bases, the J end lost 1 base, and 9 bases lay between the germline ends. Germline CDR1 DFQATT, CDR2 SNEGSKA (reference sequence). CDR3 nucleotides: TGCAGTGCGTCGACAGGGAACACTGAAGCTTTCTTT. Encoded protein: CSASTGNTEAFF.

This clonotype has only a few counts. The rearrangement joins TRBV7-2 to TRBJ2-2, with D maybe TRBD2 (6 bases). V gave up 8 bases and J gave up 0 bases, with 13 bases separating them. The CDR3 has 15 residues. Germline-derived CDR1 and CDR2 are SGHTA and FQGNSA. The CDR3, as DNA: TGTGCCAGCGGAAAGGGAGGTGCGAACACCGGGGAGCTGTTTTTT. As protein: CASGKGGANTGELFF.

Of note for this clonotype: One junction end disagrees with the germline gene, perhaps due to a read error. The gene calls are TRBV2 and TRBJ2-7; 7 nucleotides line up with TRBD1. This CDR3 has 14 residues. Germline V lookup: CDR1 SNHLY, CDR2 FYNNEI. For the CDR3, the DNA is TGTGCCAGCAGCGAAGACAGGGTCACCTACGAGCAGTACTTC. As protein: CASSEDRVTYEQYF.

This clonotype was observed many times. The gene calls are TRBV15 and TRBJ1-1; 9 positions agree with TRBD1. V dropped 0 bases and J dropped 5; count of bases not matched to a gene: 19. This CDR3 comprises 20 residues. Per the germline V gene, CDR1 is LNHNV and CDR2 is YYDKDF (reference sequence). CDR3 bases: TGTGCCACCAGCAGAGATTTTACCCCCGGGACAGGGTTGGGGTGGACTGAAGCTTTCTTT. Amino acids: CATSRDFTPGTGLGWTEAFF.

This clonotype was seen repeatedly, ten times or more. The chain carries TRBV12-3 or TRBV12-4 and TRBJ1-2; D ambiguous. This CDR3 region has 12 residues. Trimming cost V 2 bases and J 8 bases, with 9 bases left between them. CDR3 sequence: CASSLLAEGYTF. The CDR3 DNA reads TGTGCCAGCAGTTTACTAGCGGAAGGCTACACCTTC.

This clonotype was observed many times. The rearrangement links TRBV6-2 or TRBV6-3 to TRBJ1-5, with 12 bases identical to TRBD1. V gave up 6 bases and J gave up 4 bases; unmatched junction bases: 7. This CDR3 has 16 residues. Looked up from germline, CDR1 is MNHEY and CDR2 is SVGEGT. CDR3 sequence reads: CASRLRGQGANQPQHF. The CDR3, as DNA: TGTGCCAGCAGGTTAAGGGGACAGGGGGCGAATCAGCCCCAGCATTTT.

The table lists this clonotype with many counts. The rearrangement uses TRBV12-3 or TRBV12-4 and TRBJ2-5, with unresolved D. The V and J ends lost 5 bases and 6 bases respectively, with 16 bases between them. The CDR3 runs to 14 residues. Written as DNA, the CDR3 is TGTGCCAGCAGTCCGAGCCCCCCTGGACAGACCCAGTACTTC. Its protein is CASSPSPPGQTQYF.

The CDR3 region has the DNA TGTGCCAGCAGCCCCGACGGGGGTGGGGCCAACGTCCTGACTTTC. Translated, it gives CASSPDGGGANVLTF. This rearrangement joins TRBV7-3 to TRBJ2-6; tentative D call: TRBD2 (6 bases). This CDR3 contains 15 residues. V shed 5 bases and J shed 3 bases, with 11 bases lying between them. Germline-derived CDR1 and CDR2 are SGHTA and FQGTGA.

This clonotype came up a few times. J is TRBJ2-7 and V is TRBV4-3; 10 bases match TRBD1. From germline, CDR1 is LGHNA and CDR2 YSLEER. V shed 0 bases and J 3 bases; nucleotides not matched to a gene: 5. CDR3 length: 16 amino acids. CDR3 in amino acids: CASSQDLGDRGYEQYF. The CDR3 DNA reads TGCGCCAGCAGCCAAGATCTGGGGGACAGGGGCTACGAGCAGTACTTC.

The sample holds many counts of this clonotype. This chain joins TRBV12-3 or TRBV12-4 and TRBJ2-7, with 10 bases identical to TRBD1. The CDR3 consists of 15 residues. V shed 5 bases and J 0 bases; nucleotides not matched to a gene: 4. The CDR3 bases are TGTGCCAGCAGTGCTGGGACAGGGGTCTCCTACGAGCAGTACTTC. The encoded protein is CASSAGTGVSYEQYF.

The chain joins TRBV5-1 to TRBJ2-5; 8 positions agree with TRBD2. This CDR3 has 14 residues. After removal of 8 bases from V and 4 bases from J, the junction contained 10 bases not matched to a gene. Germline V gene data show CDR1 as SGHRS and CDR2 as YFSETQ. The CDR3, as DNA: TGCGCCAGTAATGAGCGGGAGCATCCAGAGACCCAGTACTTC. This gives the protein CASNEREHPETQYF.

This clonotype was recorded at least ten times. The chain uses TRBV4-1 and TRBJ2-7, with TRBD1 as a possible D gene (5 bases). V was clipped by 3 bases and J by 5 bases, with 11 bases between them. The CDR3 has 13 amino acids. Looked up from germline, CDR1 is MGHRA and CDR2 is YSYEKL. The CDR3 coding sequence is TGCGCCAGCAGCCACTTAGGGGAAGACGAGCAGTACTTC. Amino acids: CASSHLGEDEQYF.

This clonotype appeared many times. The chain couples TRBV12-3 or TRBV12-4 to TRBJ2-7, with D tentatively TRBD2 (5 bases). Trimming took 5 bases from V and 3 from J, leaving 11 bases between them. There are 13 residues in the CDR3. The CDR3 loop reads CASSVGLNYEQYF. CDR3 DNA: TGTGCCAGCAGTGTTGGACTCAACTACGAGCAGTACTTC.

In its sample, this clonotype was seen a few times. The chain combines TRBV7-6 with TRBJ1-6; tentatively, D is TRBD1 (5 bases). The CDR3 sequence is 15 residues long. Germline loops: CDR1 SGHVS, CDR2 FNYEAQ. The ends were cut back, 5 bases at V and 7 bases at J, with 15 bases in the middle. CDR3 in amino acids: CASSAAGRVNSPLHF. As DNA, the CDR3 is TGTGCCAGCAGCGCCGCGGGACGGGTAAATTCACCCCTCCACTTT.

This clonotype occurred a few times. V gene TRBV11-2 combines with J gene TRBJ2-3; no firm D call. V shed 3 bases and J shed 3 bases, with 4 bases lying between them. This CDR3 is 12 amino acids long. Germline loops: CDR1 SGHAT, CDR2 FQNNGV. CDR3 sequence (DNA): TGTGCCAGCAGCTTTTGGACAGATACGCAGTATTTT. Protein product: CASSFWTDTQYF.